This TCR beta chain is from a study of T-cell memory formation after mild COVID-19. Study findings and constraints: Of the contracting clones, CD4+ ones lay mainly in CM and EM, and CD8+ ones in EMRA. Cross-reactive memory seemingly joined, as some responding clones were found in pre-infection memory.

The CDR3 spans 18 residues. The J segment lost 6 bases and the V segment lost 2 bases, leaving 16 bases of the junction unmatched. Germline V gives CDR1 ENHRY, CDR2 SYGVKD. A note on this clonotype: Its specificity is not known.

Using its own MiXCR run on the 5' RACE reads, TCRdb lists one record per CDR3 protein. The top ten hold around 8.4% of the sample, which has 400,000 to 500,000 distinct CDR3 sequences, about 20% seen once. What was sequenced was PBMCs or a T cell subset sorted from them (not recorded which). The source is an adult woman who had mild COVID-19 (a few samples of this study predate the infection). Cell type and time point are not known. The chain links TRBV10-3 to TRBJ2-4; 7 positions agree with TRBD2. CDR3 nucleotides: TGTGCCATCAGTGAGCGGTACAGGTTCCCTCCGGGGGGAAACATTCAGTACTTC. Residues: CAISERYRFPPGGNIQYF.